This T cell receptor (beta chain) was captured in a study of T cell responses to AZD1222 COVID-19 vaccine. At the level of the study: Timing groups of about 4 and about 12 weeks for second doses were pooled.

Data came from immunoSEQ multiplex PCR; TCRdb stores just in-frame clones and leaves some out. The data contain under 130,000 clones, 82% of them seen just once; the ten biggest clones take up 4.5% to 6%. Points on this clone: The antigen is undetermined.

Regarding the study as a whole: There were repertoire samples only from the period after the peak T cell response. Among the donors, most were white British and more were female, and clonal diversity was possibly underestimated.

Sequenced here: peripheral blood, sampled on day 0 of AZD1222 vaccination. The clonotype originates from an adult in good health.

In nucleotides, the CDR3 is TGTGCCAGCAGCTCCACCTCCTCAACTAACTATGGCTACACCTTC. Its translation: CASSSTSSTNYGYTF. V is TRBV11-2 and J is TRBJ1-2, with D hard to call. The CDR3 runs 15 residues. Germline V gene data show CDR1 as SGHAT and CDR2 as FQNNGV. The V end lost 4 bases, the J end lost 0 bases, and 12 bases lay between the germline ends.